Listed below are T cell receptor beta chains from one sample, sequenced in a study of breast tumors, draining lymph nodes, adjacent tissues. TCRdb re-called the multiplex PCR reads with MiXCR, one entry per CDR3 protein. This sample has about 270,000 distinct CDR3 sequences; 30% to 35% occur once, and the top ten carry about 1%. Sequencing was carried out using axillary lymph node tissue. The receptor source for this set is a female donor with breast cancer. Some clones in this sample may be carry-over from other donors' samples. Each CDR3 is given with its conserved first and last residue. D genes are given only for firm matches. Part of the rows lack a size; the others show once, few, many or a class for expanded clones.

-,TRBJ2-7,many,TRBV20-1,CSAQRGATYEQYF,TGCAGTGCCCAACGAGGGGCAACCTACGAGCAGTACTTC
-,TRBJ2-1,few,TRBV28,CASSLWADNEQFF,TGTGCCAGCAGTTTATGGGCCGATAATGAGCAGTTCTTC
-,TRBJ1-4,many,TRBV19,CASSIGAQGHEKLFF,TGTGCCAGTAGTATTGGGGCCCAAGGGCATGAAAAACTGTTTTTT
-,TRBJ1-5,few,TRBV27,CASSSYGFGNQPQHF,TGTGCCAGCAGTTCATACGGGTTTGGCAATCAGCCCCAGCATTTT
-,TRBJ1-5,many,TRBV19,CASSIDRAASGQPQHF,TGTGCCAGTAGTATAGATCGAGCCGCGTCTGGTCAGCCCCAGCATTTT
-,TRBJ2-6,-,TRBV7-8,CASSFSASGANVLTF,TGTGCCAGCAGCTTTTCCGCCTCTGGGGCCAACGTCCTGACTTTC
TRBD2,TRBJ2-7,-,TRBV6-1,CASSALGLASSYEQYF,TGTGCCAGCAGTGCCCTAGGACTAGCGAGCTCCTACGAGCAGTACTTC
TRBD2,TRBJ2-5,many,TRBV12-3/TRBV12-4,CASSRNPSGLGETQYF,TGTGCCAGCAGCCGAAACCCTAGCGGCCTGGGAGAGACCCAGTACTTC
TRBD2,TRBJ2-1,many,TRBV15,CATSREAPGTRDNEQFF,TGTGCCACCAGCAGAGAGGCTCCCGGGACTAGGGACAATGAGCAGTTCTTC
-,TRBJ2-1,many,TRBV7-7,CASSPLGTNNEQFF,TGTGCTAGCAGCCCGCTGGGGACCAACAATGAGCAGTTCTTC
TRBD2,TRBJ2-3,few,TRBV18,CASSPLPSGTDTQYF,TGTGCCAGCTCACCACTTCCTAGCGGAACAGATACGCAGTATTTT
TRBD2,TRBJ2-1,-,TRBV19,CASSPRVVAGPYNEQFF,TGTGCCAGTAGTCCCCGGGTGGTAGCGGGCCCCTACAATGAGCAGTTCTTC
TRBD1,TRBJ2-7,many,TRBV11-3,CASSFFPGQGRYEQYF,TGTGCCAGCAGCTTCTTTCCGGGACAGGGGCGTTACGAGCAGTACTTC
-,TRBJ1-2,many,TRBV29-1,CSVRNYGYTF,TGCAGCGTTCGGAACTATGGCTACACCTTC
-,TRBJ1-3,-,TRBV6-5,CASSHSRASGNTIYF,TGTGCCAGCAGTCACTCGAGGGCTTCTGGAAACACCATATATTTT
-,TRBJ2-6,many,TRBV11-3,CASSLMGAGGANVLTF,TGTGCCAGCAGCTTAATGGGGGCGGGGGGGGCCAACGTCCTGACTTTC
TRBD1,TRBJ2-7,-,TRBV29-1,CSVGQGARISEQYF,TGCAGCGTTGGACAGGGGGCTCGGATCTCCGAGCAGTACTTC
-,TRBJ2-6,-,TRBV12-3/TRBV12-4,CASGLGYGRGANVLTF,TGTGCTAGTGGTTTAGGGTATGGGCGAGGGGCCAACGTCCTGACTTTC
-,TRBJ1-2,few,TRBV6-5,CASTHSAGSYTF,TGTGCCAGCACCCACTCGGCTGGGAGCTACACCTTC
-,TRBJ1-2,many,TRBV19,CASRKGYDYGYTF,TGTGCCAGTAGAAAGGGGTATGACTATGGCTACACCTTC
TRBD1,TRBJ1-4,many,TRBV10-1,CASSDRTGEKLFF,TGCGCCAGCAGTGATCGGACAGGGGAAAAACTGTTTTTT
-,TRBJ1-2,-,TRBV29-1,CSQDPTATYGYTF,TGCAGCCAAGACCCCACAGCAACCTATGGCTACACCTTC
TRBD1,TRBJ2-6,-,TRBV24-1,CPRGGGANVLTF,TGTCCGAGAGGGGGCGGGGCCAACGTCCTGACTTTC
TRBD2,TRBJ2-1,many,TRBV9,CASSVVAGGFNEQFF,TGTGCCAGCAGCGTAGTAGCGGGAGGGTTCAATGAGCAGTTCTTC
-,TRBJ2-1,many,TRBV24-1,CATSDLGPAHNEQFF,TGTGCCACCAGTGATTTAGGACCTGCCCACAATGAGCAGTTCTTC
-,TRBJ1-4,many,TRBV4-3,CASSQIQGTNEKLFF,TGCGCCAGCAGCCAAATACAGGGAACTAATGAAAAACTGTTTTTT
TRBD2,TRBJ2-3,many,TRBV4-1,CASSLRLATVADTQYF,TGCGCCAGCAGCCTTCGACTAGCGACGGTCGCAGATACGCAGTATTTT
TRBD1,TRBJ1-5,-,TRBV5-6,CASSFLGEGAPQHF,TGTGCCAGCAGCTTTTTAGGGGAGGGGGCGCCCCAGCATTTT
TRBD1,TRBJ1-2,many,TRBV5-5,CASSQGQGDYYGYTF,TGTGCCAGCAGCCAAGGACAGGGGGACTACTATGGCTACACCTTC
TRBD1,TRBJ1-2,-,TRBV6-2/TRBV6-3,CACRRQGLNYGYTF,TGTGCCTGCAGGAGACAGGGCCTTAACTATGGCTACACCTTC
TRBD2,TRBJ2-1,many,TRBV19,CASSIRLAGGLGRNEQFF,TGTGCCAGTAGTATTCGTCTAGCGGGAGGTTTGGGGCGCAATGAGCAGTTCTTC
-,TRBJ2-6,-,TRBV5-1,CAGRGEDTGANVLTF,TGCGCCGGCAGGGGGGAGGACACTGGGGCCAACGTCCTGACTTTC
TRBD2,TRBJ2-7,many,TRBV10-3,CATFGTSGTDEQYF,TGTGCCACCTTCGGGACTAGCGGGACCGACGAGCAGTACTTC
-,TRBJ2-1,few,TRBV18,CASSPRSGSNEQFF,TGTGCCAGCTCACCTAGGTCGGGGTCGAATGAGCAGTTCTTC
TRBD2,TRBJ2-5,-,TRBV11-2,CASSSGTSGQYQETQYF,TGTGCCAGCAGCTCCGGGACTAGCGGGCAGTACCAAGAGACCCAGTACTTC
TRBD1,TRBJ2-3,many,TRBV5-1,CASSLEATGGFSDTQYF,TGCGCCAGCAGCTTGGAAGCGACAGGGGGCTTCTCAGATACGCAGTATTTT
-,TRBJ2-7,many,TRBV20-1,CSAHSHSGDEQYF,TGCAGTGCCCATTCTCATTCAGGGGACGAGCAGTACTTC
-,TRBJ1-5,many,TRBV7-2,CASSTEGDQPQHF,TGTGCCAGCAGCACGGAGGGGGATCAGCCCCAGCATTTT
TRBD1,TRBJ1-2,many,TRBV10-2,CASRTGGGYTF,TGCGCCAGCAGGACAGGGGGGGGCTACACCTTC